The rows below give T cell receptor beta chains drawn from one sample of a study of blood T cell repertoires in COVID-19. This table comes from immunoSEQ multiplex PCR, and its TCRdb copy is limited to in-frame clones, with some not included. The repertoire holds some 45,000 clones, with roughly four fifths as singletons. The sample was peripheral blood. The receptors originated from a woman in her sixties with acute or convalescent COVID-19. The CDR3 runs from the conserved cysteine through the conserved F or W. D genes are given only for firm matches. Where a row states a size, it is once, few, many or the class of an expanded clone; other rows omit it.

J: TRBJ2-3; V: TRBV7-3; D: TRBD2; size: -; CDR3: CASSPSGDTDTQYF; DNA: TGTGCCAGCAGCCCGAGCGGGGACACAGATACGCAGTATTTT
J: TRBJ1-2; V: TRBV7-9; D: -; size: -; CDR3: CASSLDRALYGYTF; DNA: TGTGCCAGCAGCTTAGACAGGGCTCTCTATGGCTACACCTTC
J: TRBJ2-7; V: TRBV19; D: -; size: -; CDR3: CASSIDPNYEQYF; DNA: TGTGCCAGTAGTATAGATCCCAACTACGAGCAGTACTTC
J: TRBJ1-2; V: TRBV4-2; D: -; size: -; CDR3: CASSQEGGTNYGYTF; DNA: TGTGCCAGCAGCCAAGAGGGGGGTACTAACTATGGCTACACCTTC
J: TRBJ1-1; V: TRBV18; D: -; size: many; CDR3: CASSSAPTGSTEAFF; DNA: TGTGCCAGCTCGTCTGCCCCCACAGGGTCCACTGAAGCTTTCTTT
J: TRBJ2-1; V: TRBV27; D: TRBD2; size: few; CDR3: CASSPTPRASGGTNEQFF; DNA: TGTGCCAGCAGCCCAACCCCCCGAGCCAGCGGGGGAACCAATGAGCAGTTCTTC
J: TRBJ2-1; V: TRBV6-5; D: -; size: -; CDR3: CASSRGYNEQFF; DNA: TGTGCCAGCTCTAGGGGTTACAATGAGCAGTTCTTC
J: TRBJ2-1; V: TRBV5-1; D: -; size: -; CDR3: CASSPQGNPYNEQFF; DNA: TGCGCCAGCAGCCCGCAGGGTAACCCCTACAATGAGCAGTTCTTC
J: TRBJ2-7; V: TRBV27; D: TRBD1; size: -; CDR3: CASSLKGTGWSEQYF; DNA: TGTGCCAGCAGTTTGAAAGGGACAGGGTGGTCGGAGCAGTACTTC
J: TRBJ2-7; V: TRBV6-2/TRBV6-3; D: TRBD2; size: -; CDR3: CASSPGTSGDAYEQYF; DNA: TGTGCCAGCAGTCCAGGGACTAGCGGGGATGCTTACGAGCAGTACTTC
J: TRBJ2-3; V: TRBV2; D: TRBD2; size: -; CDR3: CASSSGGALHDTDTQYF; DNA: TGTGCCAGCAGTTCGGGGGGGGCGCTTCATGACACAGATACGCAGTATTTT
J: TRBJ2-7; V: TRBV7-9; D: -; size: -; CDR3: CASSLGGTTYEQYF; DNA: TGTGCCAGCAGCTTAGGTGGCACTACCTACGAGCAGTACTTC
J: TRBJ1-2; V: TRBV5-5; D: TRBD1; size: few; CDR3: CASSFSGTGNYGYTF; DNA: TGTGCCAGCAGCTTTTCCGGGACAGGGAACTATGGCTACACCTTC
J: TRBJ1-1; V: TRBV19; D: -; size: -; CDR3: CASKFRAEENTEAFF; DNA: TGTGCCAGTAAATTTCGAGCCGAGGAGAACACTGAAGCTTTCTTT